This T cell receptor beta chain is from a study of beta chain features in type 1 diabetes. Trimming removed 0 bases from V and 5 bases from J; junction bases left unmatched: 7. The CDR3 has 16 amino acids. In germline, CDR1 is SGDLS, CDR2 YYNGEE. Turning to this clone: As yet, its antigen is unknown.

General observations from the study: Researchers reported that naive, central memory and Treg TCRB repertoires appeared more similar in patients than in healthy donors.

Expressed TCRB transcripts got sequenced, as all isolated RNA was reverse transcribed. Clones were sequenced by immunoSEQ multiplex PCR, and TCRdb holds only the in-frame ones, with some missing. The sample lists 430,000 or so clones, 11% occurring once. The receptor's source is a woman in her late teens or twenties in good health. The sample taken for sequencing was naive CD4+ T cells from blood. The chain uses TRBV9 and TRBJ2-2; 7 bases match TRBD1. CDR3 region: CASSVARGQLTGELFF. CDR3 in DNA: TGTGCCAGCAGCGTAGCTAGGGGACAGCTTACCGGGGAGCTGTTTTTT.